This T cell receptor (beta chain) was identified during a study of blood T cell repertoires in COVID-19. Background on the study: Acute and convalescent COVID-19 specimens originated in the United States, Italy and Spain. In each case, the material was cDNA or gDNA derived from T cells, B-cell-depleted T cells, or PBMCs.

Germline-derived CDR1 and CDR2 are SNHLY and FYNNEI. The junction had 8 bases not matched to a gene; V was cut back by 2 bases and J by 5 bases. The CDR3 consists of 15 residues. Original analysis: Estimation of nucleated cell counts was performed using reference gene primer amplification. Profiling relied on immunoSEQ multiplex PCR, and the TCRdb table lists in-frame clones only, not all of them. The V and J calls and clone size are taken from that table; D and trimming were inferred from the DNA. This sample has some 150,000 clones; roughly 87% occur once, and the top ten carry roughly 4.5%. Sequences were obtained from peripheral blood. This TCR derives from a woman aged 55-70 years with active or convalescent COVID-19. The chain is built from TRBV2 and TRBJ2-7; the match to TRBD1 covers 8 bases. CDR3 sequence: CASSEPGQVRHEQYF. The CDR3 DNA is TGTGCCAGCAGTGAACCGGGACAGGTGAGGCACGAGCAGTACTTC.